This T cell receptor beta chain was captured by sequencing in a study of technical replicates of blood from a handful of donors. This CDR3 region has 11 residues. The germline CDR1 and CDR2 sequences are MGHDK and SYGVNS. The germline V and J ends were trimmed by 5 bases and 3 bases, with 4 bases remaining between them. Clones were read by immunoSEQ multiplex PCR, and TCRdb kept only the in-frame ones, dropping some. Altogether 50,000 to 70,000 clones are present, about 94% being singletons, with the ten largest covering about 4.4%. The gene calls are TRBV25-1 and TRBJ1-1; the D is unclear. The sequence derives from a human donor in good health. Some clones in this sample may be carry-over from other donors' samples. Input material: PBMCs. CDR3 sequence (DNA): TGTGCCAGCAGTCGGGACACTGAAGCTTTCTTT. It translates to CASSRDTEAFF.